The clone carrying this TCR beta chain was observed many times. The antigen remains unidentified. The data derive from a study of T-cell reconstitution after alpha-beta-depleted transplantation in children. Study-level findings and limits: By about two months after transplant, alpha-beta T cells reportedly arose from several hundred graft clones that had expanded. T-cell numbers and diversity, one year after transplant, stemmed largely from T cells that were newly produced.

Unique molecular identifiers were incorporated when the TCRbeta library was constructed. In TCRdb, the PCR reads were re-called with MiXCR into one record per CDR3 protein. The data contain about 260,000 distinct CDR3 sequences, about 9.9% of them seen just once; the ten biggest clones take up 23%. Material: peripheral blood, obtained 180 days after TCRalphabeta/CD19-depleted stem cell transplant. The clonotype was recovered from a male patient aged 2 to 9 who had a stem cell transplant for chronic granulomatous disease, so the T cells may come from the graft donor.

The CDR3 DNA reads TGTGCCAGCAGTTTCCAGGGGAACACTGAAGCTTTCTTT. It yields the protein CASSFQGNTEAFF. The chain has TRBV7-8 and TRBJ1-1; maybe TRBD1 (5 bases). The germline V and J ends were trimmed by 6 bases and 1 base, with 9 bases remaining between them. This CDR3 is 13 amino acids long. Germline lookup yields CDR1 SGHVS and CDR2 FQNEAQ.